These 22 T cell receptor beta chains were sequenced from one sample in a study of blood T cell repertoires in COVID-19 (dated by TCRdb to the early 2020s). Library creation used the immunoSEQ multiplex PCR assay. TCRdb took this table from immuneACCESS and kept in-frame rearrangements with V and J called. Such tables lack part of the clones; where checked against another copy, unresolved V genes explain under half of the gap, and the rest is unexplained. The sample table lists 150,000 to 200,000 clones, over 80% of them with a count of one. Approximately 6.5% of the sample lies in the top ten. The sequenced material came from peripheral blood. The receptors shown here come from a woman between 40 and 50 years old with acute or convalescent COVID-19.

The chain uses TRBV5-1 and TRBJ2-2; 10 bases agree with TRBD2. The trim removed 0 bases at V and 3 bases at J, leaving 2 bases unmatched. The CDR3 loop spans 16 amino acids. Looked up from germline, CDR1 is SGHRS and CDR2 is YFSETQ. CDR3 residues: CASSLEAGGDTGELFF. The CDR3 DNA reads TGCGCCAGCAGCTTGGAAGCGGGAGGGGACACCGGGGAGCTGTTTTTT.

The CDR3 nucleotides are TGTGCCAGCAGTTTATTACAGGGATACATTCAGTACTTC. This sequence encodes CASSLLQGYIQYF. The chain joins TRBV28 to TRBJ2-4; D perhaps matches TRBD1 (6 bases). CDR1 and CDR2 (germline): MDHEN, SYDVKM. V was shortened by 1 base and J by 8 bases, with 9 bases between the two germline ends. This CDR3 has 13 amino acids.

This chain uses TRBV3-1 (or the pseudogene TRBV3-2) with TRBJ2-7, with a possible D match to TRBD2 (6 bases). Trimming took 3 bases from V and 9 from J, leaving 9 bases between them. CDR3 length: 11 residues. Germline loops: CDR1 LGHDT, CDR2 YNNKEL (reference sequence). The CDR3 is CASSQGLLQYF. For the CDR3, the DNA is TGTGCCAGCAGCCAGGGACTTTTGCAGTACTTC.

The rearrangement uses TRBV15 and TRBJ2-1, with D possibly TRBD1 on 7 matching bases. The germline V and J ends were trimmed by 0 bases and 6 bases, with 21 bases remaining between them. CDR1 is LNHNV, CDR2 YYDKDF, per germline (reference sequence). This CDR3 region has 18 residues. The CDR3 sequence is CATSRDSGVAAGGNEQFF. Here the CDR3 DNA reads TGTGCCACCAGCAGAGATTCGGGGGTAGCGGCAGGGGGCAATGAGCAGTTCTTC.

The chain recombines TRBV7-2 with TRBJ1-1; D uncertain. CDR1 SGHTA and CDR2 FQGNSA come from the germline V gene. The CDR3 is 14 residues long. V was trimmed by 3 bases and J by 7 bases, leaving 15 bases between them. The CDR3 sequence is CASSFLANLGEAFF. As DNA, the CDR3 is TGTGCCAGCAGCTTTCTAGCAAACTTAGGTGAAGCTTTCTTT.

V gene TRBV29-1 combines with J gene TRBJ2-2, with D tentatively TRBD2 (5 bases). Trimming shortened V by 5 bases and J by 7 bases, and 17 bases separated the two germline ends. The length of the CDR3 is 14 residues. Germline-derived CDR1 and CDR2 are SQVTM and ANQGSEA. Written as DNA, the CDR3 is TGCAGCGTTTCGGACTCCAAATGGAGCGGGGAGCTGTTTTTT. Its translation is CSVSDSKWSGELFF.

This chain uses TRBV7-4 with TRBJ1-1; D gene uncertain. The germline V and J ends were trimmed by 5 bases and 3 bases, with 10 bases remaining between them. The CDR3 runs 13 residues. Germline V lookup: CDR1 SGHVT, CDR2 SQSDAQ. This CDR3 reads CASSPRGDTEAFF. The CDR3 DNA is TGTGCCAGCAGCCCCCGCGGGGACACTGAAGCTTTCTTT.

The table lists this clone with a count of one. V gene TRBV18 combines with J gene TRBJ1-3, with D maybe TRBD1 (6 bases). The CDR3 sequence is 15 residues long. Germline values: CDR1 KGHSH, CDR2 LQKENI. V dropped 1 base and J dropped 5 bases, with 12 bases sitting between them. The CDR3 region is CASSPLAQGRNTIYF. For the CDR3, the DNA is TGTGCCAGCTCACCACTTGCCCAGGGGAGAAACACCATATATTTT.

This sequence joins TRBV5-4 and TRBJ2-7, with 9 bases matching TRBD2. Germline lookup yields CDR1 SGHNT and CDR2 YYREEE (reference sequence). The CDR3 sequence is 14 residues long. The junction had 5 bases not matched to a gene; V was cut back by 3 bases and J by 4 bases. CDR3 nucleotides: TGTGCCAGCAGCTCGGGACTAGCCCCGTACGAGCAGTACTTC. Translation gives CASSSGLAPYEQYF.

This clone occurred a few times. CDR3 sequence reads: CATSREWGQNTGELFF. The DNA for the CDR3 is TGTGCCACCAGCAGAGAGTGGGGACAGAACACCGGGGAGCTGTTTTTT. This sequence joins TRBV15 and TRBJ2-2, with D tentatively TRBD1 (6 bases). The CDR3 is 16 residues long. V shed 0 bases and J shed 1 base, with 9 bases lying between them. Germline assignment: CDR1 LNHNV and CDR2 YYDKDF (reference sequence).

DNA for the CDR3: TGTGCCTGGAGCGGAAGGGACTACCAGCCCCAGCATTTT. It specifies CAWSGRDYQPQHF. The V call is TRBV30, the J call TRBJ1-5; maybe TRBD1 (5 bases). The V gene lost 3 bases and the J gene lost 7 bases, with 13 bases spanning the gap. Germline loops: CDR1 GTSNPN, CDR2 SVGIG (reference sequence). The CDR3 covers 13 residues.

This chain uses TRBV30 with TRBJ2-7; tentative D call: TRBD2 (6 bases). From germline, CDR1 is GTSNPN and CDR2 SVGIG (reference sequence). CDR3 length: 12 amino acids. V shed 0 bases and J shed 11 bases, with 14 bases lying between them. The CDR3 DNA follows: TGTGCCTGGAGTGTACTGGAGGGAGTGAAGTACTTC. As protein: CAWSVLEGVKYF. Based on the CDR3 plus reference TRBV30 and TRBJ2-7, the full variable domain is SQTIHQWPATLVQPVGSPLSLECTVEGTSNPNLYWYRQAAGRGLQLLFYSVGIGQISSEVPQNLSASRPQDRQFILSSKKLLLSDSGFYLCAWSVLEGVKYFGPGTRLTVT.

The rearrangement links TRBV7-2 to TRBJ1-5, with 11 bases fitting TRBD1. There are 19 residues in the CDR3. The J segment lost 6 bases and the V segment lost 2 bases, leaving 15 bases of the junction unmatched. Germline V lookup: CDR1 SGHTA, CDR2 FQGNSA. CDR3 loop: CASSLNWAAGTGGRQPQHF. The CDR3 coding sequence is TGTGCCAGCAGCTTAAATTGGGCCGCCGGGACAGGGGGGCGTCAGCCCCAGCATTTT.

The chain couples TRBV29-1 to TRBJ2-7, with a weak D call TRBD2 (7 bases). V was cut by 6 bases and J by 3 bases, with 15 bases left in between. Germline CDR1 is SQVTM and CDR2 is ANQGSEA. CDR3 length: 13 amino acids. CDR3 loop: CSVQSGGVYEQYF. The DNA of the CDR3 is TGCAGCGTGCAATCGGGGGGCGTCTACGAGCAGTACTTC.

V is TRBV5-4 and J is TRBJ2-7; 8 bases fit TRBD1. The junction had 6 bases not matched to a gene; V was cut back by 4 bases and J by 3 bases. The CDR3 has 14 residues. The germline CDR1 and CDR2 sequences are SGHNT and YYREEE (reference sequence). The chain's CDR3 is CASSPGQGYYEQYF. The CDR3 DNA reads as TGTGCCAGCAGCCCAGGACAGGGTTACTACGAGCAGTACTTC. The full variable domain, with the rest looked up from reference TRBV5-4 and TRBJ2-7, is ETGVTQSPTHLIKTRGQQVTLRCSSQSGHNTVSWYQQALGQGPQFIFQYYREEENGRGNFPPRFSGLQFPNYSSELNVNALELDDSALYLCASSPGQGYYEQYFGPGTRLTVT.

The chain's CDR3 is CASTVSRDGNTIYF. CDR3 DNA: TGTGCCAGCACGGTTTCCCGGGATGGAAACACCATATATTTT. V is TRBV6-6 and J is TRBJ1-3; D not resolved. V was clipped by 7 bases and J by 3 bases, with 13 bases between them. The germline CDR1 and CDR2 sequences are MNHNY and SVGAGI (reference sequence). CDR3 length: 14 residues.

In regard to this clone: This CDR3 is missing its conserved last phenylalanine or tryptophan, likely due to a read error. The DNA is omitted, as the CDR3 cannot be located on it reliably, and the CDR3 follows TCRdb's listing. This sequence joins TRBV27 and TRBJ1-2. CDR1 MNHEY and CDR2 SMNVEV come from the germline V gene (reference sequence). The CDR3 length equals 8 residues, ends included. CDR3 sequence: CASSLLKL.

CDR3 region: CASRNRGRAYGYTF. The CDR3, as DNA: TGTGCCAGCAGAAACAGGGGGAGGGCCTATGGCTACACCTTC. The rearrangement joins TRBV6-5 to TRBJ1-2, with TRBD1 identical over 8 bases. V trimming: 6 bases; J trimming: 4 bases; junction bases outside the gene matches: 7. This CDR3 is 14 amino acids long. CDR1 is MNHEY and CDR2 is SVGAGI in the germline V gene.

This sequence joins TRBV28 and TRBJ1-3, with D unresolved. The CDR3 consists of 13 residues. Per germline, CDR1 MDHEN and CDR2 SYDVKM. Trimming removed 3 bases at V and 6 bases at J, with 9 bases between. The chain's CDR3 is CASSFRQLNTIYF. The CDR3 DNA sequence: TGTGCCAGCAGTTTCAGACAATTAAACACCATATATTTT.

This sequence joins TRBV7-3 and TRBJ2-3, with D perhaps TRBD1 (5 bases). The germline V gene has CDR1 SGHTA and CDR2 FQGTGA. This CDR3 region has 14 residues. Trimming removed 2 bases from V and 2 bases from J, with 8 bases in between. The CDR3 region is CASSLDSSTDTQYF. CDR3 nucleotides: TGTGCCAGCAGCTTAGACAGTTCCACAGATACGCAGTATTTT. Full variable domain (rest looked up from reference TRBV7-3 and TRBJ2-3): GAGVSQTPSNKVTEKGKYVELRCDPISGHTALYWYRQSLGQGPEFLIYFQGTGAADDSGLPNDRFFAVRPEGSVSTLKIQRTERGDSAVYLCASSLDSSTDTQYFGPGTRLTVL.

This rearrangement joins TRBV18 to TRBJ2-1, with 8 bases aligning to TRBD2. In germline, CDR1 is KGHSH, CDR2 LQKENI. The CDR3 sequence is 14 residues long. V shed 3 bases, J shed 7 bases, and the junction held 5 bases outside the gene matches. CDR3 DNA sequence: TGTGCCAGCTCACCGGGAGCGGGAGTAAATGAGCAGTTCTTC. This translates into CASSPGAGVNEQFF.

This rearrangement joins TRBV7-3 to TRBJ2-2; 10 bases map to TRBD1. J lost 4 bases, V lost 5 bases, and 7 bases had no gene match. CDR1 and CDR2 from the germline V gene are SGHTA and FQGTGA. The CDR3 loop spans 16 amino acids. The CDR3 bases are TGTGCCAGCAGCCTGACAGGGGGCGATAGCACCGGGGAGCTGTTTTTT. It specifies CASSLTGGDSTGELFF.